This passage covers 11 T cell receptor beta chains from one sample sequenced in a study of T cells after yellow fever vaccination. TCRdb reprocessed the 5' RACE reads with MiXCR, giving one entry per CDR3 protein. Here the sample spans hundreds of thousands of distinct CDR3 sequences, 3.6% being singletons. The source material was PBMCs, sampled on the day of the yellow fever booster vaccination. The receptors derive from a man younger than 35 who received the YFV17D yellow fever vaccine.

This clonotype has a handful of counts. The chain employs TRBV28 and TRBJ2-3, with D maybe TRBD2 (7 bases). Trimming left V 6 bases short and J 0 bases short, with 16 bases between. This CDR3 has 16 amino acids. Germline V CDR1 and CDR2: MDHEN, SYDVKM. The CDR3 coding sequence is TGTGCCAGCAGCAACGTTGGGGGGGCGAGCACAGATACGCAGTATTTT. Protein product: CASSNVGGASTDTQYF.

This clonotype was counted at least ten times. J is TRBJ1-4 and V is TRBV5-1, with D possibly being TRBD1 (5 bases). Germline CDR1 reads SGHRS; CDR2 reads YFSETQ. The CDR3 covers 15 residues. Trimming left V 4 bases short and J 3 bases short, with 13 bases between. The CDR3 is CASSPSGNSNEKLFF. Written as DNA, the CDR3 is TGCGCCAGCAGCCCCTCAGGGAACTCTAATGAAAAACTGTTTTTT. The full variable domain, with the rest looked up from reference TRBV5-1 and TRBJ1-4, is KAGVTQTPRYLIKTRGQQVTLSCSPISGHRSVSWYQQTPGQGLQFLFEYFSETQRNKGNFPGRFSGRQFSNSRSEMNVSTLELGDSALYLCASSPSGNSNEKLFFGSGTQLSVL.

This clonotype was found many times. The V gene is TRBV20-1, the J gene TRBJ1-1; a possible D gene is TRBD1 (6 bases). Germline V lookup: CDR1 DFQATT, CDR2 SNEGSKA (reference sequence). This CDR3 region has 11 residues. The ends were cut back, 1 base at V and 9 bases at J, with 9 bases in the middle. CDR3 residues: CSARVGTKAFF. CDR3 coding DNA: TGCAGTGCTAGAGTGGGGACAAAAGCTTTCTTT.

This clonotype was observed many times. The chain employs TRBV6-6 and TRBJ2-5; possibly TRBD2 for D (5 bases). The CDR3 totals 13 residues. V shed 6 bases and J shed 2 bases, with 10 bases lying between them. Germline CDR1 MNHNY, CDR2 SVGAGI (reference sequence). DNA of the CDR3: TGTGCCAGCAGGCTAAGCGGTCAAGAGACCCAGTACTTC. Translating it yields CASRLSGQETQYF.

Comments on this clonotype: Possible read error: a much larger clone is one base away. The chain couples TRBV18 to TRBJ2-1; 8 bases line up with TRBD2. This CDR3 is built from 15 residues. In germline, CDR1 is KGHSH, CDR2 LQKENI. V lost 3 bases to trimming and J lost 4 bases; unmatched junction nucleotides: 5. The CDR3 DNA reads TGTGCCAGCTCACCTCGGGAGGGCCTGTACAATGAGCAGTTCTTC. Amino acid sequence: CASSPREGLYNEQFF.

At least ten counts were recorded for this clonotype. The chain carries TRBV4-2 and TRBJ2-5; D call uncertain. This CDR3 contains 15 residues. Germline-derived CDR1 and CDR2 are LGHNA and YNFKEQ. The V and J ends lost 1 base and 4 bases respectively, with 13 bases between them. DNA for the CDR3: TGTGCCAGCAGCCAAGTGGAACTCCGCGTAGAGACCCAGTACTTC. The encoded protein is CASSQVELRVETQYF.

In regard to this clonotype: At one of its ends the junction is not consistent with the germline gene, which may arise from a read error. V usage is TRBV7-7 and J usage is TRBJ2-5; D is perhaps TRBD1 (6 bases). Germline V gene lookup returns CDR1 SSHAT and CDR2 FNYEAQ (reference sequence). This CDR3 comprises 14 residues. CDR3 loop: CASSPIRARGTQYF. The CDR3 nucleotides read TGTGCTAGCAGCCCCATCCGAGCCAGGGGGACCCAGTACTTC.

This clonotype was detected a few times. The chain is built from TRBV5-4 and TRBJ2-5; the D gene is possibly TRBD1 (7 bases). The germline CDR1 and CDR2 sequences are SGHNT and YYREEE (reference sequence). The CDR3 runs 15 residues. V was shortened by 3 bases and J by 1 base, with 13 bases between the two germline ends. The CDR3 spells CASSSQGGPQETQYF. Here the CDR3 DNA reads TGTGCCAGCAGCTCCCAGGGGGGCCCCCAAGAGACCCAGTACTTC.

J is TRBJ2-3 and V is TRBV6-2 or TRBV6-3, with D tentatively TRBD1 or TRBD2 (5 bases each). This CDR3 comprises 15 residues. Germline CDR1 and CDR2: MNHEY and SVGEGT. V was cut by 4 bases and J by 2 bases, with 13 bases left in between. The CDR3 region is CASSSPQGVTDTQYF. CDR3 DNA: TGTGCCAGCAGTTCTCCCCAGGGAGTCACAGATACGCAGTATTTT.

In this sample, this clonotype turned up many times. This rearrangement joins TRBV7-9 to TRBJ1-5, with a weak D call TRBD1 (6 bases). The CDR3 loop spans 15 amino acids. The germline CDR1 and CDR2 sequences are SEHNR and FQNEAQ (reference sequence). V was shortened by 5 bases and J by 3 bases, with 14 bases between the two germline ends. CDR3 nucleotide sequence: TGTGCCAGCAGCCCGATCACAGGGAACAATCAGCCCCAGCATTTT. Translated, it gives CASSPITGNNQPQHF. Full variable domain (missing parts from reference TRBV7-9 and TRBJ1-5): DTGVSQNPRHKITKRGQNVTFRCDPISEHNRLYWYRQTLGQGPEFLTYFQNEAQLEKSRLLSDRFSAERPKGSFSTLEIQRTEQGDSAMYLCASSPITGNNQPQHFGDGTRLSIL.

This clonotype was observed many times. The rearrangement uses TRBV6-5 and TRBJ2-1, with TRBD2 matching 7 bases. Germline CDR1 reads MNHEY; CDR2 reads SVGAGI. This CDR3 spans 17 amino acids. Trimming removed 5 bases from V and 5 bases from J; junction bases left unmatched: 15. Here the CDR3 reads CASSTLGRGREDNEQFF. In DNA, the CDR3 is TGTGCCAGCAGTACCTTAGGTAGAGGCCGGGAGGACAATGAGCAGTTCTTC.